These 28 T cell receptor beta chains were all obtained from the same sample, sequenced in a study of cytomegalovirus exposure and HLA in healthy donors. A multiplex PCR was run with 60 Vbeta primers and 13 Jbeta primers. The method was immunoSEQ multiplex PCR; TCRdb's version includes in-frame clones alone and lacks a portion of them. Its table lists approximately 100,000 clones. Sequenced input: PBMCs. The receptors were gathered from a middle-aged man in good health and CMV-seronegative.

The chain uses TRBV6-5 and TRBJ2-3; tentative D call: TRBD1 (7 bases). The ends were cut back, 4 bases at V and 8 bases at J, with 22 bases in the middle. The germline V gene encodes CDR1 MNHEY and CDR2 SVGAGI. This CDR3 contains 16 residues. DNA of the CDR3: TGTGCCAGCAGTTCCGGGACAGACCCCGGGGGTTCTACGCAGTATTTT. Residues: CASSSGTDPGGSTQYF.

Concerning this clone itself: Other DNA sequences within the sample encode an identical CDR3. The V and J genes are TRBV5-1 and TRBJ1-5; tentatively, D is TRBD1 (5 bases). Germline V CDR1 and CDR2: SGHRS, YFSETQ. CDR3 length: 16 amino acids. The germline V and J ends were trimmed by 0 bases and 0 bases, with 10 bases remaining between them. This CDR3 reads CASSLGRGNSNQPQHF. The CDR3 nucleotides read TGCGCCAGCAGCTTGGGTCGGGGGAATAGCAATCAGCCCCAGCATTTT.

The J gene is TRBJ1-4, the V gene TRBV5-1; 8 nucleotides line up with TRBD1. CDR1 is SGHRS and CDR2 is YFSETQ in the germline V gene. Unmatched junction bases numbered 7, after V lost 3 bases and J lost 6 bases. The length of the CDR3 is 15 residues. The chain's CDR3 is CASSSPQQGDEKLFF. The CDR3 DNA sequence: TGCGCCAGCAGCTCGCCCCAACAGGGGGATGAAAAACTGTTTTTT. The full variable domain, completed using reference TRBV5-1 and TRBJ1-4, is KAGVTQTPRYLIKTRGQQVTLSCSPISGHRSVSWYQQTPGQGLQFLFEYFSETQRNKGNFPGRFSGRQFSNSRSEMNVSTLELGDSALYLCASSSPQQGDEKLFFGSGTQLSVL.

On this clone: The sample contains more than one DNA sequence encoding this CDR3. The rearrangement joins TRBV9 to TRBJ2-7, with 8 positions matching TRBD1. The germline V gene has CDR1 SGDLS and CDR2 YYNGEE. The CDR3 is made up of 14 amino acids. The V and J ends lost 0 bases and 2 bases, in that order; junction bases with no gene match: 1. For the CDR3, the DNA is TGTGCCAGCAGCGTAGGGACAGGGCCCTACGAGCAGTACTTC. It specifies CASSVGTGPYEQYF.

The rearrangement uses TRBV4-1 and TRBJ1-1; D is perhaps TRBD1 (5 bases). The CDR3 consists of 13 residues. The germline V gene has CDR1 MGHRA and CDR2 YSYEKL. V was clipped by 0 bases and J by 8 bases, with 10 bases between them. The CDR3 DNA sequence: TGCGCCAGCAGCCAAGAAGGTTGGGGCGAAGCTTTCTTT. Its protein is CASSQEGWGEAFF.

This chain links TRBV29-1 with TRBJ2-2; 16 bases map to TRBD2. Unmatched junction bases numbered 7, after V lost 6 bases and J lost 6 bases. Per the germline V gene, CDR1 is SQVTM and CDR2 is ANQGSEA. The length of the CDR3 is 16 residues. CDR3 region: CSVPGTSGGASGELFF. The CDR3 nucleotides are TGCAGCGTACCCGGGACTAGCGGGGGGGCATCCGGGGAGCTGTTTTTT.

This chain uses TRBV28 with TRBJ2-1; D remains unclear. This CDR3 comprises 14 residues. CDR1 is MDHEN, CDR2 SYDVKM, per germline. V lost 3 bases to trimming and J lost 9 bases, with 15 bases between them. This CDR3 reads CASSFPRLGFEQFF. CDR3 bases: TGTGCCAGCAGTTTCCCCCGACTCGGGTTTGAGCAGTTCTTC.

The chain is built from TRBV2 and TRBJ2-7; 10 nucleotides line up with TRBD2. The CDR3 is made up of 15 amino acids. The germline V gene encodes CDR1 SNHLY and CDR2 FYNNEI. The V gene end was trimmed by 9 bases and the J gene end by 1 base; junction bases not matched to a gene: 9. CDR3 region: CARKGTSDSSYEQYF. The CDR3 DNA reads as TGTGCCAGGAAAGGGACTAGCGACAGTTCCTACGAGCAGTACTTC.

The chain is built from TRBV18 and TRBJ2-6; possibly TRBD2 for D (6 bases). This CDR3 has 17 amino acids. Trimming removed 3 bases at V and 1 base at J, with 13 bases between. CDR1 is KGHSH, CDR2 LQKENI, per germline. This CDR3 is CASSPSEGWSGANVLTF. The DNA for the CDR3 is TGTGCCAGCTCACCCTCGGAGGGGTGGTCTGGGGCCAACGTCCTGACTTTC.

The rearrangement uses TRBV5-6 and TRBJ2-7; TRBD1 agrees at 7 bases. CDR1 is SGHDT, CDR2 YYEEEE, per germline. The CDR3 consists of 14 residues. The V gene end was trimmed by 1 base and the J gene end by 6 bases; junction bases not matched to a gene: 7. The CDR3 loop reads CASSLQGVRSEQYF. The CDR3 region has the DNA TGTGCCAGCAGCTTGCAGGGGGTCCGCAGCGAGCAGTACTTC.

V is TRBV19 and J is TRBJ2-1; 9 bases are a match to TRBD1. This CDR3 region has 14 residues. Per germline, CDR1 LNHDA and CDR2 SQIVND (reference sequence). The V segment lost 4 bases and the J segment 6 bases; nucleotides outside the gene matches: 4. The chain's CDR3 is CASSTGQGSNEQFF. The DNA for the CDR3 is TGTGCCAGTAGTACGGGACAGGGATCCAATGAGCAGTTCTTC.

The chain couples TRBV25-1 to TRBJ1-1, with 7 bases lining up with TRBD1. V trimming: 3 bases; J trimming: 6 bases; junction bases outside the gene matches: 7. This CDR3 contains 14 residues. The germline gives CDR1 MGHDK, CDR2 SYGVNS. DNA of the CDR3: TGTGCCAGCAGTGACCCAGGGGGGAAGGCTGAAGCTTTCTTT. Its translation: CASSDPGGKAEAFF.

V and J are TRBV5-1 and TRBJ2-1, with 8 bases lining up with TRBD2. The CDR3 is made up of 16 amino acids. Per germline, CDR1 SGHRS and CDR2 YFSETQ. The trim removed 1 base at V and 7 bases at J, leaving 10 bases unmatched. Here the CDR3 DNA reads TGCGCCAGCAGCTTGAGGGCTAGCGGGTCAGGGAATGAGCAGTTCTTC. It specifies CASSLRASGSGNEQFF.

V gene TRBV15 combines with J gene TRBJ2-3, with D uncertain. The CDR3 is 12 amino acids. CDR1 and CDR2 (germline): LNHNV, YYDKDF (reference sequence). Trimming stripped 0 bases from V and 6 bases from J, with 4 bases between. Here the CDR3 DNA reads TGTGCCACCAGCAGAGATCGGGATACGCAGTATTTT. Its translation: CATSRDRDTQYF.

Concerning this clone itself: The sample has other DNA sequences that encode this CDR3 too. The genes are TRBV27 and TRBJ1-4; possibly TRBD1 for D (6 bases). The CDR3 extends over 16 amino acids. Germline V CDR1 and CDR2: MNHEY, SMNVEV (reference sequence). V was trimmed by 2 bases and J by 8 bases, leaving 18 bases between them. CDR3 loop: CASSLTWTDFSEKLFF. CDR3 in DNA: TGTGCCAGCAGTTTAACCTGGACAGACTTTTCCGAAAAACTGTTTTTT.

The rearrangement uses TRBV11-2 and TRBJ1-1; D unresolved. Between the trimmed V and J ends, which lost 0 bases and 7 bases, there was a span of 6 bases. The length of the CDR3 is 12 residues. Per the germline V gene, CDR1 is SGHAT and CDR2 is FQNNGV. The CDR3 loop reads CASSLDRDEAFF. Here the CDR3 DNA reads TGTGCCAGCAGCTTAGATCGGGATGAAGCTTTCTTT.

The genes are TRBV12-5 and TRBJ2-3; TRBD2 matches 9 bases. J lost 5 bases, V lost 1 base, and 10 bases had no gene match. Germline values: CDR1 LGHNT, CDR2 FRNRAP. The CDR3 length is 17 residues. CDR3 sequence (DNA): TGTGCTAGTGGTTTGGCAATAGCGGGAGCCTCGGAAGATACGCAGTATTTT. Translated, it gives CASGLAIAGASEDTQYF.

V gene TRBV6-5 combines with J gene TRBJ1-4, with D possibly being TRBD1 (5 bases). Germline V CDR1 and CDR2: MNHEY, SVGAGI. The CDR3 runs to 13 residues. CDR3 region: CGTGRATNEKLFF. The DNA for the CDR3 is TGTGGGACCGGCAGGGCCACTAATGAAAAACTGTTTTTT.

The chain recombines TRBV6-5 with TRBJ1-3; D is possibly TRBD1 (5 bases). The V end lost 4 bases, the J end lost 2 bases, and 6 bases lay between the germline ends. Germline-derived CDR1 and CDR2 are MNHEY and SVGAGI. The CDR3 extends over 13 amino acids. This CDR3 reads CASSSTAGNTIYF. The CDR3 DNA reads as TGTGCCAGCAGTTCGACAGCTGGAAACACCATATATTTT.

The genes are TRBV10-3 and TRBJ2-5; D unclear. V lost 11 bases to trimming and J lost 1 base, with 8 bases between them. The length of the CDR3 is 11 residues. CDR1 ENHRY and CDR2 SYGVKD come from the germline V gene. CDR3 in DNA: TGTGCCTCGCGTTTCCAAGAGACCCAGTACTTC. It specifies CASRFQETQYF.

The rearrangement uses TRBV5-1 and TRBJ2-5; possible D gene TRBD1, 5 bases. The last part of the DNA fits TRBJ2-7 better; the J call may be wrong. The CDR3 has 13 residues. Germline V lookup: CDR1 SGHRS, CDR2 YFSETQ. The CDR3 sequence: CASSLDRLYEQYF. The CDR3 nucleotides are TGCGCCAGCAGCTTGGACAGGCTCTACGAGCAGTACTTC.

The chain carries TRBV29-1 and TRBJ2-7, with 11 bases matching TRBD1. This CDR3 has 13 amino acids. The V gene end was trimmed by 6 bases and the J gene end by 2 bases; junction bases not matched to a gene: 3. Germline CDR1 and CDR2: SQVTM and ANQGSEA. CDR3 amino acids: CSVADRGPYEQYF. The CDR3 DNA is TGCAGCGTGGCGGACAGGGGGCCCTACGAGCAGTACTTC.

The rearrangement links TRBV15 to TRBJ1-1; D ambiguous. With 0 bases removed from V and 5 bases from J, the gap between germline ends came to 10 bases. Germline CDR1 and CDR2: LNHNV and YYDKDF (reference sequence). This CDR3 has 14 amino acids. CDR3 nucleotides: TGTGCCACCAGCAGAGAGACAACCGGTACTGAAGCTTTCTTT. It translates to CATSRETTGTEAFF. The whole variable domain, remainder taken from reference TRBV15 and TRBJ1-1, is DAMVIQNPRYQVTQFGKPVTLSCSQTLNHNVMYWYQQKSSQAPKLLFHYYDKDFNNEADTPDNFQSRRPNTSFCFLDIRSPGLGDTAMYLCATSRETTGTEAFFGQGTRLTVV.

This chain joins TRBV19 and TRBJ1-5; 7 nucleotides align to TRBD1. The CDR3 has 13 residues. Unmatched junction bases numbered 6, after V lost 7 bases and J lost 6 bases. CDR1 LNHDA and CDR2 SQIVND come from the germline V gene (reference sequence). CDR3 region: CASTTGLSQPQHF. The CDR3 DNA follows: TGTGCCAGTACGACAGGGCTGAGTCAGCCCCAGCATTTT.

The chain has TRBV10-3 and TRBJ1-4, with 8 bases identical to TRBD1. CDR3 length equals 13 residues. Germline V gene lookup returns CDR1 ENHRY and CDR2 SYGVKD. The ends lost 2 bases at V and 7 bases at J; junction bases unmatched: 0. The CDR3 DNA follows: TGTGCCATCAGTGAGGACAGGGGTGAAAAACTGTTTTTT. Encoded protein: CAISEDRGEKLFF.

V usage is TRBV27 and J usage is TRBJ2-1; TRBD1 matches 10 bases. With V trimmed by 3 bases and J by 10 bases, 0 bases remained unmatched. The CDR3 totals 12 residues. Germline V gene data show CDR1 as MNHEY and CDR2 as SMNVEV (reference sequence). The CDR3 coding sequence is TGTGCCAGCAGTTTGGGACAGGGGGAGCAGTTCTTC. Translating it yields CASSLGQGEQFF.

This sequence joins TRBV6-6 and TRBJ2-3; D may be TRBD2 (6 bases). The CDR3 is 15 amino acids. Germline-derived CDR1 and CDR2 are MNHNY and SVGAGI (reference sequence). Trimming took 7 bases from V and 4 from J, leaving 18 bases between them. The CDR3 region is CASTRRGSGSDTQYF. For the CDR3, the DNA is TGTGCCAGCACCCGGCGGGGTAGCGGCTCAGATACGCAGTATTTT.

The chain uses TRBV11-2 and TRBJ2-5, with a weak D call TRBD2 (6 bases). There are 17 residues in the CDR3. The V end lost 0 bases, the J end lost 6 bases, and 20 bases lay between the germline ends. Germline assignment: CDR1 SGHAT and CDR2 FQNNGV. The CDR3 loop reads CASSLDPGDLMGKTQYF. CDR3 coding DNA: TGTGCCAGCAGCTTAGATCCGGGAGACTTGATGGGAAAGACCCAGTACTTC. Supplemented by reference TRBV11-2 and TRBJ2-5, the full variable domain reads EAGVAQSPRYKIIEKRQSVAFWCNPISGHATLYWYQQILGQGPKLLIQFQNNGVVDDSQLPKDRFSAERLKGVDSTLKIQPAKLEDSAVYLCASSLDPGDLMGKTQYFGPGTRLLVL.